This T cell receptor (beta chain) is drawn from a study of blood T cell repertoires in COVID-19. Germline V gene lookup returns CDR1 KGHSH and CDR2 LQKENI. Trimming pared 2 bases from V and 4 bases from J, leaving 9 bases between. This CDR3 contains 13 residues. Original processing notes: Using reference gene primer amplification, nucleated cell counts were estimated. Profiling relied on immunoSEQ multiplex PCR, and the TCRdb table lists in-frame clones only, not all of them. That table gives V, J and clone size, and the DNA gave D and trimming. The sample carries fewer than 250,000 clones, about 90% recorded once.

The receptor was derived from a man aged 60-69 years with COVID-19, enrolled during active disease. Sequencing was carried out using peripheral blood. The genes are TRBV18 and TRBJ2-7; D perhaps matches TRBD2 (6 bases). For the CDR3, the DNA is TGTGCCAGCTCACCAGTTCGGGAGTACGAGCAGTACTTC. It codes for CASSPVREYEQYF.